These 3 T cell receptor beta chains share one sample of origin, sequenced in a study of OX40 agonist ivuxolimab in advanced cancers. Data came from immunoSEQ multiplex PCR; TCRdb stores just in-frame clones and leaves some out. The sample lists about 52,000 clones; around 93% were seen once. Sequenced material: CD4+ or CD8+ T cells sorted from blood, taken in a trial of the OX40 agonist ivuxolimab. Every receptor here comes from an adult with an advanced solid tumor such as melanoma, head and neck, liver or kidney cancer.

The CDR3 is CASSLAPGRMGTEAFF. CDR3 DNA: TGTGCCAGCAGCTTAGCCCCGGGCCGGATGGGCACTGAAGCTTTCTTT. J is TRBJ1-1 and V is TRBV7-6; D not certain. The CDR3 has 16 amino acids. Germline assignment: CDR1 SGHVS and CDR2 FNYEAQ. V was cut by 0 bases and J by 4 bases, with 15 bases left in between.

This clone was recorded a few times. CDR3 protein: CASSYYGTGALEQYF. CDR3 sequence (DNA): TGTGCCAGCAGTTACTACGGGACAGGGGCTCTCGAGCAGTACTTC. V and J are TRBV6-5 and TRBJ2-7; 10 bases fit TRBD1. Germline assignment: CDR1 MNHEY and CDR2 SVGAGI. Trimming at V came to 1 base and at J to 6 bases, leaving 6 bases not matched to a gene. The CDR3 consists of 15 residues.

The chain links TRBV5-1 to TRBJ2-1, with D perhaps matching TRBD1 or TRBD2 (5 bases each). From germline, CDR1 is SGHRS and CDR2 YFSETQ. CDR3 length: 14 amino acids. The V end lost 2 bases, the J end lost 6 bases, and 12 bases lay between the germline ends. CDR3: CASSFAGTGNEQFF. In nucleotides, the CDR3 is TGCGCCAGCAGCTTCGCAGGGACGGGCAATGAGCAGTTCTTC.